A single sample is the source of the 21 T cell receptor beta chains below, sequenced in a study of molecular identifiers for immune sequencing clone quantification (dated by TCRdb to about 2018). Libraries were constructed by PCR. TCRdb shows the sequencer as Illumina HiSeq 4000. Through fastp at Q25 and MiXCR, TCRdb rebuilt clones from the public reads, retaining in-frame beta chains. Every entry covers one CDR3 protein and lists the most common genes and DNA from its rows. The sample includes about 500,000 distinct CDR3 sequences, with about 20% observed a single time. In total, the top ten clones hold 0.65% to 0.95% of the sample. The sequencing input was naive CD8+ T cells from blood, with Jurkat cell RNA spiked in. The cell subset or site label corresponds to: FACS-sorted CD8+CD4-CCR7+CD45RA+ naive T cells. All receptors come from a human donor in good health. Some libraries in this study had Jurkat cell RNA spiked in.

The table lists this clonotype with many counts. The chain uses TRBV7-9 and TRBJ2-3; D gene unclear. Deletions cut 2 bases from V and 4 bases from J, with 13 bases between. Germline V gene lookup returns CDR1 SEHNR and CDR2 FQNEAQ (reference sequence). The CDR3 is 15 amino acids. The DNA of the CDR3 is TGTGCCAGCAGCTTAATTAGACCCGGACCAGATACGCAGTATTTT. Translated: CASSLIRPGPDTQYF. The entire variable domain, with the rest obtained from reference TRBV7-9 and TRBJ2-3, is as follows: DTGVSQNPRHKITKRGQNVTFRCDPISEHNRLYWYRQTLGQGPEFLTYFQNEAQLEKSRLLSDRFSAERPKGSFSTLEIQRTEQGDSAMYLCASSLIRPGPDTQYFGPGTRLTVL.

This clonotype was seen many times. V and J are TRBV2 and TRBJ1-1, with TRBD1 as a possible D gene (5 bases). Between the trimmed V and J ends, which lost 4 bases and 5 bases, there was a span of 17 bases. The CDR3 is 15 residues long. Germline CDR1 is SNHLY and CDR2 is FYNNEI. This chain's CDR3 is CASSVAGGVATEAFF. The CDR3 bases are TGTGCCAGCAGTGTTGCAGGAGGGGTAGCGACTGAAGCTTTCTTT.

This clonotype showed up just a few times. V usage is TRBV7-2 and J usage is TRBJ2-7; D is possibly TRBD2 (6 bases). Germline V CDR1 and CDR2: SGHTA, FQGNSA. There are 17 residues in the CDR3. V lost 5 bases to trimming and J lost 2 bases, with 22 bases between them. DNA for the CDR3: TGTGCCAGCAGCGTGGGGGGTAGGGGACTTTCAACCTACGAGCAGTACTTC. It is translated as CASSVGGRGLSTYEQYF.

This clonotype was counted ten times or more. This rearrangement joins TRBV30 to TRBJ2-7; 9 nucleotides align to TRBD1. This CDR3 region has 14 residues. J gave up 4 bases and V 2 bases, and 6 bases lay outside the gene matches. The germline V gene has CDR1 GTSNPN and CDR2 SVGIG (reference sequence). The chain's CDR3 is CAWSLGTGMYEQYF. The CDR3 nucleotides are TGTGCCTGGAGTCTCGGGACAGGGATGTACGAGCAGTACTTC.

Ten or more counts support this clonotype. The V gene is TRBV10-3, the J gene TRBJ1-1; the D gene is possibly TRBD1 (5 bases). The CDR3 extends over 13 amino acids. V was clipped by 0 bases and J by 6 bases, with 8 bases between them. Germline-derived CDR1 and CDR2 are ENHRY and SYGVKD. DNA for the CDR3: TGTGCCATCAGTGAGTCGGGAGGGGCTGAAGCTTTCTTT. This sequence encodes CAISESGGAEAFF.

As to this clonotype: A junction end diverges from the germline sequence, so it may reflect a read error. The rearrangement uses TRBV5-1 and TRBJ2-7, with D uncertain. The CDR3 extends over 15 amino acids. Germline assignment: CDR1 SGHRS and CDR2 YFSETQ. CDR3 in amino acids: CVSSRITSEYREQYF. As DNA, the CDR3 is TGCGTCAGCAGCCGTATAACATCCGAATATCGCGAGCAGTACTTC.

This clonotype occurred a few times. The genes are TRBV4-3 and TRBJ2-3, with D possibly being TRBD2 (6 bases). The CDR3 extends over 17 amino acids. Germline V lookup: CDR1 LGHNA, CDR2 YSLEER. Trimming stripped 0 bases from V and 0 bases from J, with 13 bases between. The CDR3 reads CASSQDYRTTSTDTQYF. CDR3 in DNA: TGCGCCAGCAGCCAAGATTATAGGACTACTAGCACAGATACGCAGTATTTT.

The chain employs TRBV11-2 and TRBJ2-1, with 8 positions matching TRBD1. The ends lost 4 bases at V and 5 bases at J; junction bases unmatched: 7. The CDR3 covers 15 residues. Germline V lookup: CDR1 SGHAT, CDR2 FQNNGV. The CDR3 region has the DNA TGTGCCAGCAGCTCTAAGGACAGGGTACACAATGAGCAGTTCTTC. Protein product: CASSSKDRVHNEQFF.

This clonotype was picked up many times. The V and J genes are TRBV7-6 and TRBJ1-1; TRBD1 matches at 8 bases. The V gene end was trimmed by 1 base and the J gene end by 5 bases; junction bases not matched to a gene: 9. CDR1 is SGHVS, CDR2 FNYEAQ, per germline. There are 16 residues in the CDR3. CDR3 residues: CASSLGQGRTGTEAFF. The CDR3 nucleotides read TGTGCCAGCAGCTTAGGACAGGGGCGCACCGGGACTGAAGCTTTCTTT. The full variable domain, with the rest looked up from reference TRBV7-6 and TRBJ1-1, is GAGVSQSPRYKVTKRGQDVALRCDPISGHVSLYWYRQALGQGPEFLTYFNYEAQQDKSGLPNDRFSAERPEGSISTLTIQRTEQRDSAMYRCASSLGQGRTGTEAFFGQGTRLTVV.

There are many counts of this clonotype. The chain has TRBV7-9 and TRBJ2-6, with 7 nucleotides matching TRBD1. Germline V gene data show CDR1 as SEHNR and CDR2 as FQNEAQ (reference sequence). The V segment lost 6 bases and the J segment 0 bases; nucleotides outside the gene matches: 14. This CDR3 has 19 residues. This chain's CDR3 is CASSQTGQNVDSGANVLTF. CDR3 DNA sequence: TGTGCCAGCAGTCAGACGGGACAGAATGTCGACTCTGGGGCCAACGTCCTGACTTTC. The variable domain in full, completed from reference TRBV7-9 and TRBJ2-6, reads DTGVSQNPRHKITKRGQNVTFRCDPISEHNRLYWYRQTLGQGPEFLTYFQNEAQLEKSRLLSDRFSAERPKGSFSTLEIQRTEQGDSAMYLCASSQTGQNVDSGANVLTFGAGSRLTVL.

Notes on this clonotype: A junction end diverges from the germline sequence, so it may reflect a read error. The CDR3 reads CASSLGGTLTNEKPFF. DNA for the CDR3: TGTGCCAGCAGTTTAGGGGGGACATTGACTAATGAAAAACCGTTTTTT. This chain joins TRBV27 and TRBJ1-4; perhaps TRBD1 as D (6 bases). Germline CDR1 and CDR2: MNHEY and SMNVEV (reference sequence). This CDR3 spans 16 amino acids.

V and J are TRBV5-6 and TRBJ2-1; tentatively, D is TRBD2 (7 bases). Per germline, CDR1 SGHDT and CDR2 YYEEEE. Trimming took 1 base from V and 7 from J, leaving 21 bases between them. The CDR3 contains 17 residues. Here the CDR3 DNA reads TGTGCCAGCAGCTTGAAGGGGGGGCTAGCAAAGGGGAATGAGCAGTTCTTC. Translated: CASSLKGGLAKGNEQFF.

This clonotype was detected ten times or more. J is TRBJ2-6 and V is TRBV6-6; D remains unclear. V lost 6 bases and J 2 bases, leaving 14 bases between the germline ends. Germline V gene data show CDR1 as MNHNY and CDR2 as SVGAGI (reference sequence). This CDR3 contains 16 residues. The CDR3 loop is CASRLTTLPGANVLTF. Written as DNA, the CDR3 is TGTGCCAGCAGACTAACGACACTACCTGGGGCCAACGTCCTGACTTTC.

This clonotype was recorded many times. V and J are TRBV27 and TRBJ1-1, with D perhaps matching TRBD1 (5 bases). Germline V gene lookup returns CDR1 MNHEY and CDR2 SMNVEV (reference sequence). Trimming cost V 1 base and J 4 bases, with 10 bases left between them. The CDR3 is made up of 14 amino acids. CDR3 residues: CASSLLYRFTEAFF. CDR3 DNA: TGTGCCAGCAGTTTATTGTACAGGTTCACTGAAGCTTTCTTT.

Ten or more counts support this clonotype. This chain's CDR3 is CASSNSRDREHPPTDTQYF. In DNA form, the CDR3 reads TGTGCCAGTAGTAACTCCCGGGACAGGGAGCACCCACCCACAGATACGCAGTATTTT. V and J are TRBV19 and TRBJ2-3; 9 bases are a match to TRBD1. With V trimmed by 4 bases and J by 2 bases, 16 bases remained unmatched. The CDR3 is 19 residues long. In germline, CDR1 is LNHDA, CDR2 SQIVND (reference sequence).

In its sample, this clonotype was seen a few times. The chain links TRBV20-1 to TRBJ2-7; no definite D call. V was trimmed by 3 bases and J by 5 bases, leaving 14 bases between them. Germline values: CDR1 DFQATT, CDR2 SNEGSKA (reference sequence). This CDR3 has 13 residues. The DNA for the CDR3 is TGCAGTGCTAGTTCCTCCCTAAGCGACGAGCAGTACTTC. This codes for CSASSSLSDEQYF.

V and J are TRBV12-3 or TRBV12-4 and TRBJ2-7; perhaps TRBD2 as D (6 bases). CDR3 length equals 15 residues. V was clipped by 5 bases and J by 6 bases, with 20 bases between them. CDR3 protein: CASSTLAEGSPEQYF. The CDR3 bases are TGTGCCAGCAGTACATTAGCGGAAGGGAGTCCCGAGCAGTACTTC.

This clonotype was counted a few times. This chain joins TRBV19 and TRBJ2-7; 7 nucleotides align to TRBD1. The CDR3 spans 16 residues. The V gene's germline CDR1 is LNHDA and CDR2 SQIVND (reference sequence). The V and J ends lost 5 bases and 2 bases, in that order; junction bases with no gene match: 12. The CDR3 is CASSPGQARGPYEQYF. CDR3 sequence (DNA): TGTGCCAGTAGTCCCGGACAGGCCCGTGGCCCCTACGAGCAGTACTTC.

About this clonotype: One junction end does not reproduce the germline sequence, and a read error may be involved. In nucleotides, the CDR3 is TGTGCCACAGCCCCCTGGGGCAATCAGTCCCAGCATTTT. Its translation is CATAPWGNQSQHF. The J gene is TRBJ1-5, the V gene TRBV15; tentative D call: TRBD1 (5 bases). Per germline, CDR1 LNHNV and CDR2 YYDKDF (reference sequence). The CDR3 has 13 amino acids.

In its sample, this clonotype was seen many times. The rearrangement links TRBV25-1 to TRBJ2-7; unclear D gene. Germline CDR1 is MGHDK and CDR2 is SYGVNS. V was pared by 4 bases and J by 5 bases, with 12 bases between. The CDR3 covers 13 residues. In DNA, the CDR3 is TGTGCCAGCAGTGGAAGGGTTCCCCACGAGCAGTACTTC. Protein: CASSGRVPHEQYF.

The table lists this clonotype with many counts. The chain combines TRBV27 with TRBJ2-7; 9 bases fit TRBD1. With 6 bases clipped from V and 3 bases from J, the junction kept 3 bases outside the gene matches. This CDR3 contains 13 residues. Germline lookup yields CDR1 MNHEY and CDR2 SMNVEV (reference sequence). CDR3 amino acids: CASRDRGNYEQYF. DNA of the CDR3: TGTGCCAGCAGAGACAGGGGGAACTACGAGCAGTACTTC.